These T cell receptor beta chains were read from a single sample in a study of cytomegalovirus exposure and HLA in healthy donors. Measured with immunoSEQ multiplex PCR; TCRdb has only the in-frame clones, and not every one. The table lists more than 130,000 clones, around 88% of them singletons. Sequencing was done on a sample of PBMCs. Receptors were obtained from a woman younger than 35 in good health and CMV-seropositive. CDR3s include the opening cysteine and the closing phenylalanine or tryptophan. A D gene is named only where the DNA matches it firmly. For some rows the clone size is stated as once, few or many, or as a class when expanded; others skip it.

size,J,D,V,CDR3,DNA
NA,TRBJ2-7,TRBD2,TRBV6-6,CASSYDGTSATYEQYF,TGTGCCAGCAGTTACGACGGGACTAGCGCAACCTACGAGCAGTACTTC
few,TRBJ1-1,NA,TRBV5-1,CASRWGTEAFF,TGCGCCAGCAGATGGGGGACAGAAGCTTTCTTT
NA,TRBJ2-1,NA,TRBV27,CASSPAREGRNNEQFF,TGTGCCAGCAGTCCCGCACGCGAGGGTAGGAACAATGAGCAGTTCTTC
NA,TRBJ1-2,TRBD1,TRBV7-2,CASSRRDSYGYTF,TGTGCCAGCAGCCGGCGGGACAGCTATGGCTACACCTTC
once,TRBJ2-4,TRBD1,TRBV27,CASSVGQGLAKNIQYF,TGTGCCAGCAGTGTGGGACAGGGTCTAGCCAAAAACATTCAGTACTTC
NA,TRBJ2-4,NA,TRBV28,CASSLSLQMLAKNIQYF,TGTGCCAGCAGTTTATCCCTACAGATGCTAGCCAAAAACATTCAGTACTTC
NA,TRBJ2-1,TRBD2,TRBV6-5,CASSWRLAGDNEQFF,TGTGCCAGCAGTTGGCGACTAGCGGGAGACAATGAGCAGTTCTTC
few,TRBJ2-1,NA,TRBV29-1,CSVESGNGGIDEQFF,TGCAGCGTTGAGTCCGGAAATGGGGGGATCGATGAGCAGTTCTTC
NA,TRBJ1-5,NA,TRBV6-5,CASKLDGGNQPQHF,TGTGCCAGCAAGCTCGATGGGGGCAACCAGCCCCAGCATTTT
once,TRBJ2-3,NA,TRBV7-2,CANSRADTQYF,TGTGCCAATAGCCGAGCAGATACGCAGTATTTT
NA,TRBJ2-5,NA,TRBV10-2,CASSLGAPLQETQYF,TGCGCCAGCAGTCTGGGGGCGCCCCTACAAGAGACCCAGTACTTC
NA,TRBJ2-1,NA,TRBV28,CASSRPPGSYNEQFF,TGTGCCAGCAGTCGCCCCCCGGGCTCCTACAATGAGCAGTTCTTC
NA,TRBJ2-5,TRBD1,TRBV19,CASSIRGQGRETQYF,TGTGCCAGTAGTATCCGGGGACAGGGGCGGGAGACCCAGTACTTC
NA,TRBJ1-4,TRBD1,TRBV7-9,CASSSDRGQMEKLFF,TGTGCCAGCAGCTCAGACAGGGGGCAGATGGAAAAACTGTTTTTT
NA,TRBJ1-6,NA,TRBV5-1,CASSLEGLNSPLHF,TGCGCCAGCAGCTTGGAGGGACTAAATTCACCCCTCCACTTT
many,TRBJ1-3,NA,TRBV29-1,CSVELHTGNTIYF,TGCAGCGTTGAACTGCACACTGGAAACACCATATATTTT
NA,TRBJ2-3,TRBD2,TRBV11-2,CASTLRRLAGGRGDTQYF,TGTGCCAGCACCCTTAGGAGACTAGCGGGAGGGCGGGGAGATACGCAGTATTTT
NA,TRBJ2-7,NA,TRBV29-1,CSVVGGGSYEQYF,TGCAGCGTTGTTGGGGGCGGCTCCTACGAGCAGTACTTC
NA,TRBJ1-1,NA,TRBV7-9,CASTLGGQPNTEAFF,TGTGCCAGCACCCTAGGGGGTCAACCGAACACTGAAGCTTTCTTT
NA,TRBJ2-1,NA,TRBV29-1,CSVEGRVGSYNEQFF,TGCAGCGTTGAAGGCAGGGTCGGGTCCTACAATGAGCAGTTCTTC
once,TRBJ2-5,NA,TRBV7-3,CASSSGSQETQYF,TGTGCCAGCAGTTCCGGGTCCCAAGAGACCCAGTACTTC
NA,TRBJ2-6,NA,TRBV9,CASSANRDSSGANVLTF,TGTGCCAGCAGCGCCAACCGCGACAGCTCTGGGGCCAACGTCCTGACTTTC
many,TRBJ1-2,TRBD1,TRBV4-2,CASSQGQGDNYGYTF,TGTGCCAGCAGCCAGGGACAGGGTGACAACTATGGCTACACCTTC
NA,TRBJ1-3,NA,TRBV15,CATMDSPSGNAIYF,TGTGCCACCATGGACAGTCCCTCTGGAAACGCCATATATTTT
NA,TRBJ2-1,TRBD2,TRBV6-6,CASTLAGVSYNEQFF,TGTGCCAGCACTTTAGCGGGGGTATCCTACAATGAGCAGTTCTTC
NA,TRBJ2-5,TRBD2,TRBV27,CASSLSLAGETQYF,TGTGCCAGCAGTTTAAGTCTAGCGGGAGAGACCCAGTACTTC
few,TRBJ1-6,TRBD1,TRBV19,CASSMGGTVNSPLHF,TGTGCCAGTAGTATGGGCGGGACAGTTAATTCACCCCTCCACTTT
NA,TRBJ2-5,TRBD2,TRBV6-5,CASSSGTSGRETQYF,TGTGCCAGCAGTTCGGGGACTAGCGGGAGAGAGACCCAGTACTTC
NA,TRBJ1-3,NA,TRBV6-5,CASSSGFGNTIYF,TGTGCCAGCAGTTCCGGGTTCGGAAACACCATATATTTT
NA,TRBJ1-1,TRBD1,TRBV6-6,CASIGQAVAFF,TGTGCCAGCATTGGACAGGCCGTGGCTTTCTTT
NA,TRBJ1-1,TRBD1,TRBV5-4,CASSKGQGGIGMNTEAFF,TGTGCCAGCAGCAAAGGACAGGGAGGTATAGGGATGAACACTGAAGCTTTCTTT
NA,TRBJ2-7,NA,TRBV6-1,CASSQTGDYYEQYF,TGTGCCAGCAGTCAGACAGGGGACTACTACGAGCAGTACTTC
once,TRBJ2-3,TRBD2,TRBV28,CASSFGNAGGPGDTQYF,TGTGCCAGCAGTTTCGGGAACGCGGGAGGGCCTGGAGATACGCAGTATTTT
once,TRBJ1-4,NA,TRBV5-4,CASSPDRPATNEKLFF,TGTGCCAGCAGTCCCGACAGGCCTGCAACTAATGAAAAACTGTTTTTT
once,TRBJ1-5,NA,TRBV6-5,CASSPKLAVPQHF,TGTGCCAGCAGCCCAAAGCTAGCGGTGCCCCAGCATTTT
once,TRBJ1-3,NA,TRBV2,CASSDNSGNTIYF,TGTGCCAGCAGTGACAACTCTGGAAACACCATATATTTT
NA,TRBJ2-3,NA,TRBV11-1,CASSPWEAGSNTQYF,TGTGCCAGCAGCCCTTGGGAGGCGGGATCGAATACGCAGTATTTT
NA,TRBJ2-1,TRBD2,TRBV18,CASSPPRTSGTYNEQFF,TGTGCCAGCTCACCACCCAGGACTAGCGGCACCTACAATGAGCAGTTCTTC
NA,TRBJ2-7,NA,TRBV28,CASTSTQGTEQYF,TGTGCCAGCACATCGACCCAGGGGACCGAGCAGTACTTC
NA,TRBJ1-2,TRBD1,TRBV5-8,CASIRQGRHYGYTF,TGTGCCAGCATCAGACAGGGGAGACACTATGGCTACACCTTC
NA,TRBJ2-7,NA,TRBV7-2,CASSFDRSSSYEQYF,TGTGCCAGCAGCTTTGACCGTTCTAGCTCCTACGAGCAGTACTTC
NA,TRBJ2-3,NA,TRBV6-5,CASSSILGYRTDTQYF,TGTGCCAGCAGTTCCATACTCGGTTATCGGACAGATACGCAGTATTTT
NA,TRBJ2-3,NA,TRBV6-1,CASSEVEDTQYF,TGTGCCAGCAGTGAAGTCGAGGATACGCAGTATTTT
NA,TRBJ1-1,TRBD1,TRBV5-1,CASSLQGADTEAFF,TGCGCCAGCAGCTTACAGGGGGCGGACACTGAAGCTTTCTTT
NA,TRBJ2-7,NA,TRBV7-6,CASSLGTGTYEQYF,TGTGCCAGCAGCTTAGGTACAGGGACCTACGAGCAGTACTTC
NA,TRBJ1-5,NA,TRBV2,CASSEAEGSLAQPQHF,TGTGCCAGCAGTGAAGCGGAGGGGTCCCTAGCTCAGCCCCAGCATTTT
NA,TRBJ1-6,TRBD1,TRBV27,CASRTGGPYNSPLHF,TGTGCCAGCAGAACAGGGGGCCCCTATAATTCACCCCTCCACTTT
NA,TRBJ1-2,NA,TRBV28,CASSLQFSGRSRRGGGYTF,TGTGCCAGCAGTTTACAGTTCTCGGGCAGAAGCAGGCGAGGGGGTGGCTACACCTTC
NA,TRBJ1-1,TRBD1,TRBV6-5,CASSLTGELNTEAFF,TGTGCCAGCAGCCTGACAGGGGAGTTGAACACTGAAGCTTTCTTT
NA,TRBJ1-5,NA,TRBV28,CASSFRRGSNQPQHF,TGTGCCAGCAGTTTCCGCAGGGGAAGCAATCAGCCCCAGCATTTT
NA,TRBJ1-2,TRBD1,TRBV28,CASRSGTGAFYGYTF,TGTGCCAGCAGGTCCGGGACAGGAGCCTTCTATGGCTACACCTTC
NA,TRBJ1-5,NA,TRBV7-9,CASSWDTVNQPQHF,TGTGCCAGCAGCTGGGACACCGTCAATCAGCCCCAGCATTTT
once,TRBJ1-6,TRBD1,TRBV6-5,CASNAGQGRSSPLHF,TGTGCCAGCAACGCTGGACAGGGCCGAAGTTCACCCCTCCACTTT
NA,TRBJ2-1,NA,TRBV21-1,CASSKGGTGTGYNEQFF,TGTGCCAGCAGCAAAGGGGGAACCGGGACAGGGTACAATGAGCAGTTCTTC
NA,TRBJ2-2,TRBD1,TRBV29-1,CSVEWDRGGTGELFF,TGCAGCGTTGAATGGGACAGGGGAGGCACCGGGGAGCTGTTTTTT
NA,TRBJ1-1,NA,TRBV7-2,CASSLTLNTEAFF,TGTGCCAGCAGCTTGACATTGAACACTGAAGCTTTCTTT
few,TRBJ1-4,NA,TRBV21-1,CASSQRTGDEKLFF,TGTGCCAGCAGCCAACGGACAGGGGATGAAAAACTGTTTTTT